Presented here are 19 T cell receptor beta chains from one specimen sequenced in a study of T cells in Graves' hyperthyroidism and ophthalmopathy. Amplified TCR beta CDR3 regions derived from RNA transcripts. An initial round of RT-PCR targeting the TCR CDR3 relied on the HTBI primer set. TCRdb ran MiXCR on the multiplex PCR reads and lists one entry per CDR3 protein. The sample lists 540,000 or so distinct CDR3 sequences; about 43% were seen once. Input material: peripheral blood or thyroid tissue (not recorded which). These receptors came from an adult woman with Graves' disease, either hyperthyroidism or ophthalmopathy (not recorded which).

This chain uses TRBV29-1 with TRBJ1-1, with a tentative D call TRBD1 (6 bases). Germline CDR1 is SQVTM and CDR2 is ANQGSEA. V gave up 4 bases and J gave up 5 bases, with 11 bases separating them. The CDR3 has 12 amino acids. CDR3 in amino acids: CSVARTDTEAFF. CDR3 coding DNA: TGCAGCGTTGCGAGGACAGATACTGAAGCTTTCTTT. Variable domain in full (rest from reference TRBV29-1 and TRBJ1-1): SAVISQKPSRDICQRGTSLTIQCQVDSQVTMMFWYRQQPGQSLTLIATANQGSEATYESGFVIDKFPISRPNLTFSTLTVSNMSPEDSSIYLCSVARTDTEAFFGQGTRLTVV.

Many counts were recorded for this clonotype. This chain joins TRBV12-3 or TRBV12-4 and TRBJ2-7; no clear D. The CDR3 is 13 residues long. With 3 bases removed from V and 3 bases from J, the gap between germline ends came to 9 bases. The CDR3 loop is CASSLVADYEQYF. The DNA for the CDR3 is TGTGCCAGCAGTTTGGTGGCAGACTACGAGCAGTACTTC.

The CDR3 region is CASSPIDRDTQYF. In nucleotides, the CDR3 is TGTGCCAGCAGTCCCATTGACAGGGATACGCAGTATTTT. The chain combines TRBV2 with TRBJ2-3; TRBD1 might be the D (6 bases). The CDR3 consists of 13 residues. Trimming cost V 5 bases and J 6 bases, with 12 bases left between them. Germline V gene sequence: CDR1 SNHLY, CDR2 FYNNEI.

In its sample, this clonotype was seen a few times. The DNA for the CDR3 is TGTGCCAGCAGCCAAGCCCAAAGGGGTCAGCCCCAGCATTTT. This encodes CASSQAQRGQPQHF. The V gene is TRBV3-1, the J gene TRBJ1-5; possible D gene TRBD1, 5 bases. The germline V gene encodes CDR1 LGHDT and CDR2 YNNKEL (reference sequence). Trimming took 1 base from V and 6 from J, leaving 10 bases between them. The CDR3 extends over 14 amino acids.

The chain recombines TRBV29-1 with TRBJ2-2; TRBD1 matches at 7 bases. The trim removed 7 bases at V and 1 base at J, leaving 6 bases unmatched. The length of the CDR3 is 14 residues. Germline V gene lookup returns CDR1 SQVTM and CDR2 ANQGSEA. CDR3 amino acids: CSGGDRVNTGELFF. CDR3 DNA: TGCAGCGGAGGGGACAGAGTGAACACCGGGGAGCTGTTTTTT.

This clonotype has at least ten counts. The rearrangement uses TRBV7-2 and TRBJ2-2; 10 bases map to TRBD2. V lost 4 bases and J lost 3; bases outside the gene matches: 5. CDR1 SGHTA and CDR2 FQGNSA come from the germline V gene. This CDR3 comprises 16 residues. The CDR3 reads CASSSRTSGYTGELFF. CDR3 nucleotides: TGTGCCAGCAGCTCCCGGACTAGCGGTTACACCGGGGAGCTGTTTTTT.

A note on this clonotype: This likely comes from a read error, as the CDR3 has no conserved phenylalanine or tryptophan at its end. It is unclear where the CDR3 begins or ends on the DNA, so no DNA is shown, and the CDR3 is as TCRdb lists it. The rearrangement uses TRBV7-9 and TRBJ2-2; TRBD1 is the table's D call, not checked against the DNA. The CDR3 comprises 16 residues, both ends counted. CDR1 SEHNR and CDR2 FQNEAQ come from the germline V gene (reference sequence). The CDR3 region is CASSFTGGRVTGELMS.

The chain employs TRBV7-9 and TRBJ2-7; TRBD2 matches at 10 bases. This CDR3 has 14 amino acids. V dropped 5 bases and J dropped 4; count of bases not matched to a gene: 5. Per germline, CDR1 SEHNR and CDR2 FQNEAQ (reference sequence). Written as DNA, the CDR3 is TGTGCCAGCAGCCACGGACTAGCGGCTTACGAGCAGTACTTC. Translated, it gives CASSHGLAAYEQYF.

The chain carries TRBV2 and TRBJ1-4; D is uncertain. This CDR3 has 14 amino acids. V lost 6 bases, J lost 3 bases, and 11 bases lay in between. Germline V gene lookup returns CDR1 SNHLY and CDR2 FYNNEI. The CDR3 protein is CASRWTWANEKLFF. In DNA, the CDR3 is TGTGCCAGCAGATGGACTTGGGCTAATGAAAAACTGTTTTTT.

The chain joins TRBV20-1 to TRBJ1-5; D is unclear. V gave up 0 bases and J gave up 14 bases, with 11 bases separating them. The CDR3 has 11 residues. Germline lookup yields CDR1 DFQATT and CDR2 SNEGSKA (reference sequence). The CDR3 region is CSARDREYEHF. CDR3 DNA: TGCAGTGCTAGAGATAGAGAGTACGAGCATTTT.

This rearrangement joins TRBV5-1 to TRBJ1-2, with D tentatively TRBD1 (5 bases). Trimming removed 2 bases at V and 6 bases at J, with 11 bases between. In germline, CDR1 is SGHRS, CDR2 YFSETQ. The CDR3 consists of 13 residues. The CDR3 here is CASSFFGANGYTF. CDR3 DNA: TGCGCCAGCAGCTTCTTCGGGGCGAATGGCTACACCTTC.

This clonotype occurred a few times. V is TRBV28 and J is TRBJ1-5; no clear D gene. Germline CDR1 MDHEN, CDR2 SYDVKM. The CDR3 consists of 14 residues. V was clipped by 1 base and J by 4 bases, with 8 bases between them. The CDR3 sequence is CASSLFGVNQPQHF. The CDR3 bases are TGTGCCAGCAGTTTATTCGGGGTTAATCAGCCCCAGCATTTT. Drawing the rest from reference TRBV28 and TRBJ1-5, the complete variable domain is DVKVTQSSRYLVKRTGEKVFLECVQDMDHENMFWYRQDPGLGLRLIYFSYDVKMKEKGDIPEGYSVSREKKERFSLILESASTNQTSMYLCASSLFGVNQPQHFGDGTRLSIL.

The rearrangement links TRBV7-2 to TRBJ2-2; possibly TRBD2 for D (5 bases). CDR1 and CDR2 from the germline V gene are SGHTA and FQGNSA. The V end was cut by 5 bases, the J end by 5 bases, with 12 bases between. CDR3 length: 14 residues. CDR3 in DNA: TGTGCCAGCAGCCTTGGACTTCAAACCGGGGAGCTGTTTTTT. Its translation: CASSLGLQTGELFF.

As to this clonotype: It may be a read error: a sequence one base away is much more abundant. The chain combines TRBV7-9 with TRBJ2-2; TRBD1 matches 8 bases. Germline lookup yields CDR1 SEHNR and CDR2 FQNEAQ (reference sequence). The CDR3 extends over 16 amino acids. Germline trimming cut 7 bases from V and 1 base from J; bases unmatched to any gene: 8. Here the CDR3 DNA reads TGTGCCAGCACCTCACCAGACAGGGGGAACACCGGGGAGCTGTTTTTT. This gives the protein CASTSPDRGNTGELFF. Complete variable domain (other parts from reference TRBV7-9 and TRBJ2-2): DTGVSQNPRHKITKRGQNVTFRCDPISEHNRLYWYRQTLGQGPEFLTYFQNEAQLEKSRLLSDRFSAERPKGSFSTLEIQRTEQGDSAMYLCASTSPDRGNTGELFFGEGSRLTVL.

This clonotype has ten or more counts. The chain has TRBV20-1 and TRBJ1-2, with 7 bases aligning to TRBD1. The CDR3 contains 14 residues. The germline V gene encodes CDR1 DFQATT and CDR2 SNEGSKA (reference sequence). Trimming removed 5 bases from V and 8 bases from J; junction bases left unmatched: 14. The CDR3 protein is CSAQTGQSGRGYTF. In nucleotides, the CDR3 is TGCAGTGCTCAAACGGGACAGTCCGGGAGGGGCTACACCTTC.

The chain has TRBV19 and TRBJ1-5; D remains unclear. The CDR3 consists of 12 residues. V lost 0 bases, J lost 7 bases, and 4 bases lay in between. Germline V gives CDR1 LNHDA, CDR2 SQIVND (reference sequence). Here the CDR3 DNA reads TGTGCCAGTAGTATAGATTGGCAGCCCCAGCATTTT. It yields the protein CASSIDWQPQHF.

The table lists this clonotype with many counts. The V and J genes are TRBV4-2 and TRBJ1-3; 7 bases map to TRBD1. V lost 3 bases, J lost 3 bases, and 14 bases stayed unmatched. The CDR3 is 18 residues long. CDR1 LGHNA and CDR2 YNFKEQ come from the germline V gene. CDR3 protein: CASSQSRRGLDFGNTIYF. CDR3 nucleotide sequence: TGTGCCAGCAGCCAGTCCCGTAGGGGGCTCGATTTTGGAAACACCATATATTTT.

Remarks on this clonotype: Possible read error: a much larger clone is one base away. This chain uses TRBV7-8 with TRBJ2-2, with TRBD2 identical over 10 bases. Germline-derived CDR1 and CDR2 are SGHVS and FQNEAQ. CDR3 length: 14 residues. V dropped 5 bases and J dropped 5; count of bases not matched to a gene: 2. In nucleotides, the CDR3 is TGTGCCAGCAGCCTACTAGCGGGGACCGGGGAGCTGTTTTTT. It is translated as CASSLLAGTGELFF.

The chain couples TRBV7-3 to TRBJ1-2, with 9 bases matching TRBD1. V was clipped by 4 bases and J by 12 bases; unmatched bases: 12. The CDR3 covers 14 residues. CDR1 SGHTA and CDR2 FQGTGA come from the germline V gene. This CDR3 reads CASSSRQGVPQNTF. The CDR3 nucleotides are TGTGCCAGCAGCTCACGACAGGGGGTTCCTCAGAACACCTTC.